The 26 T cell receptor beta chains given below trace back to one sample, sequenced in a study of blood T cell repertoires in COVID-19. Profiled with immunoSEQ multiplex PCR; TCRdb holds only in-frame clones, not every one. Of some 200,000 clones detected, 75% to 90% appear once; the ten largest clones hold roughly 0.77%. Sequencing was performed on PBMCs or T cells enriched from blood (not recorded which). These receptors were taken from a young woman who had recovered from COVID-19.

The chain couples TRBV27 to TRBJ2-2, with 11 bases lining up with TRBD2. V trimming: 5 bases; J trimming: 1 base; junction bases outside the gene matches: 3. The CDR3 is 16 amino acids. Germline V gene data show CDR1 as MNHEY and CDR2 as SMNVEV (reference sequence). The CDR3 coding sequence is TGTGCCAGCAGTCAGACTAGCGGGAAGAACACCGGGGAGCTGTTTTTT. Amino acids: CASSQTSGKNTGELFF.

This chain connects TRBV21-1 to TRBJ2-4; the table assigns TRBD1, which was not confirmed against the DNA. TRBV21-1 is designated a pseudogene. The CDR3 has 15 amino acids. The CDR3 DNA sequence: TGTGCCAGCAGCATTGGGACAGGGAGGGGAAACATTCAGTACTTC. This encodes CASSIGTGRGNIQYF.

The chain combines TRBV27 with TRBJ2-7; D may be TRBD1 (5 bases). V lost 4 bases, J lost 2 bases, and 12 bases lay in between. This CDR3 comprises 14 residues. From germline, CDR1 is MNHEY and CDR2 SMNVEV (reference sequence). The CDR3 coding sequence is TGTGCCAGCAGTTCCCAGGGTGCAGCCTACGAGCAGTACTTC. Translating it yields CASSSQGAAYEQYF.

The chain recombines TRBV18 with TRBJ2-1; 13 nucleotides match TRBD2. The germline V gene has CDR1 KGHSH and CDR2 LQKENI. The CDR3 consists of 19 residues. J gave up 3 bases and V 1 base, and 9 bases lay outside the gene matches. CDR3 protein: CASSPLALAGGPGYNEQFF. In nucleotides, the CDR3 is TGTGCCAGCTCACCACTCGCACTAGCGGGAGGGCCAGGCTACAATGAGCAGTTCTTC.

The rearrangement uses TRBV27 and TRBJ1-1, with a tentative D call TRBD1 (5 bases). V lost 6 bases and J lost 3, with 17 bases in between. CDR1 and CDR2 from the germline V gene are MNHEY and SMNVEV (reference sequence). There are 15 residues in the CDR3. The CDR3 DNA is TGTGCCAGCAGACGACACGGGGGTGCGGACACTGAAGCTTTCTTT. Translated, it gives CASRRHGGADTEAFF.

The chain combines TRBV7-4 with TRBJ1-4, with 7 bases that match TRBD1. This CDR3 is built from 16 residues. With V trimmed by 4 bases and J by 8 bases, 13 bases remained unmatched. Germline CDR1 is SGHVT and CDR2 is SQSDAQ. The CDR3 DNA sequence: TGTGCCAGCAGCTCTCCCAGGGGGGCGCGTGGGGAAAAACTGTTTTTT. Its protein is CASSSPRGARGEKLFF.

This chain connects TRBV28 to TRBJ1-1, with D tentatively TRBD1 (6 bases). CDR1 and CDR2 (germline): MDHEN, SYDVKM. Trimming left V 1 base short and J 4 bases short, with 16 bases between. The CDR3 has 16 residues. CDR3 region: CASSLFDRQAGTEAFF. CDR3 coding DNA: TGTGCCAGCAGTTTATTCGATCGACAGGCGGGCACTGAAGCTTTCTTT.

The count of this clone is one. V usage is TRBV21-1 and J usage is TRBJ1-5; TRBD1 was called by the table and not checked on the DNA. TRBV21-1 is marked as a pseudogene. The CDR3 totals 15 residues. The DNA for the CDR3 is TGTGCCAGCAGCCTTGAAGGGGGACAGTTCCAGCCCCAGCATTTT. It is translated as CASSLEGGQFQPQHF.

The chain combines TRBV2 with TRBJ1-5; 7 bases fit TRBD1. This CDR3 is 13 amino acids long. V lost 5 bases, J lost 5 bases, and 3 bases stayed unmatched. Germline assignment: CDR1 SNHLY and CDR2 FYNNEI. CDR3 coding DNA: TGTGCCAGCAGTCGGGACAGAGATCAGCCCCAGCATTTT. Translation gives CASSRDRDQPQHF.

The V gene is TRBV27, the J gene TRBJ1-6, with 12 bases matching TRBD1. CDR3 length: 15 residues. V shed 6 bases and J 8 bases; nucleotides not matched to a gene: 5. Looked up from germline, CDR1 is MNHEY and CDR2 is SMNVEV (reference sequence). CDR3 region: CASRTGQGADSPLHF. In nucleotides, the CDR3 is TGTGCCAGCAGAACGGGACAGGGGGCCGATTCACCCCTCCACTTT.

This clone was counted a single time. The V gene is TRBV4-1, the J gene TRBJ2-7; the match to TRBD2 covers 9 bases. Looked up from germline, CDR1 is MGHRA and CDR2 is YSYEKL. The CDR3 length is 19 residues. V lost 0 bases to trimming and J lost 1 base; unmatched junction nucleotides: 13. The CDR3 reads CASSQEGPLAGAFSYEQYF. For the CDR3, the DNA is TGCGCCAGCAGCCAAGAGGGACCGTTAGCGGGAGCTTTTTCCTACGAGCAGTACTTC.

This chain connects TRBV28 to TRBJ2-7, with D perhaps matching TRBD1 (6 bases). Per the germline V gene, CDR1 is MDHEN and CDR2 is SYDVKM. Trimming took 6 bases from V and 0 from J, leaving 15 bases between them. The CDR3 extends over 15 amino acids. The CDR3 bases are TGTGCCAGCAGCCCCGGGACAATCCTCTCCTACGAGCAGTACTTC. It encodes CASSPGTILSYEQYF.

V usage is TRBV28 and J usage is TRBJ2-7; TRBD1 matches 7 bases. CDR1 and CDR2 (germline): MDHEN, SYDVKM. V shed 6 bases and J 4 bases; nucleotides not matched to a gene: 15. The CDR3 length is 16 residues. The CDR3 DNA reads as TGTGCCAGCAGCCTATACGCCGGGACAGTTCCATACGAGCAGTACTTC. The encoded protein is CASSLYAGTVPYEQYF.

The rearrangement joins TRBV27 to TRBJ2-7, with TRBD2 matching 8 bases. This CDR3 spans 13 amino acids. V shed 6 bases and J 3 bases; nucleotides not matched to a gene: 4. CDR1 is MNHEY and CDR2 is SMNVEV in the germline V gene (reference sequence). As DNA, the CDR3 is TGTGCCAGCAGAGCGGGAGTGGGCTACGAGCAGTACTTC. It encodes CASRAGVGYEQYF.

This chain links TRBV19 with TRBJ1-1, with D hard to call. Trimming removed 5 bases from V and 1 base from J, with 11 bases in between. This CDR3 has 14 residues. Germline CDR1 is LNHDA and CDR2 is SQIVND (reference sequence). In DNA, the CDR3 is TGTGCCAGTAGTCGGACTGTAGGGAACACTGAAGCTTTCTTT. This sequence encodes CASSRTVGNTEAFF.

This rearrangement joins TRBV25-1 to TRBJ2-7; 11 nucleotides match TRBD2. The germline gives CDR1 MGHDK, CDR2 SYGVNS. The J segment lost 2 bases and the V segment lost 3 bases, leaving 6 bases of the junction unmatched. This CDR3 is 16 amino acids long. The CDR3 nucleotides are TGTGCCAGCAGTGACACTAGCGGGAGACAAACCTACGAGCAGTACTTC. Its protein product is CASSDTSGRQTYEQYF.

This chain joins TRBV4-1 and TRBJ1-2; 8 nucleotides align to TRBD1. The CDR3 spans 15 residues. Trimming took 5 bases from V and 4 from J; bases not matched to a gene: 9. In germline, CDR1 is MGHRA, CDR2 YSYEKL. The CDR3: CASSSYRGDSYGYTF. As DNA, the CDR3 is TGCGCCAGCAGCTCCTACAGGGGGGACAGCTATGGCTACACCTTC.

The V gene is TRBV7-8, the J gene TRBJ1-5, with TRBD1 identical over 10 bases. This CDR3 is 16 amino acids long. Germline CDR1 and CDR2: SGHVS and FQNEAQ. The ends lost 5 bases at V and 6 bases at J; junction bases unmatched: 10. The CDR3: CASSRGTGDGSQPQHF. The CDR3 DNA reads as TGTGCCAGCAGCCGGGGGACAGGGGACGGGAGTCAGCCCCAGCATTTT.

This clone was seen a few times. This chain connects TRBV10-1 to TRBJ1-1; 7 positions agree with TRBD1. The J segment lost 6 bases and the V segment lost 0 bases, leaving 1 base of the junction unmatched. CDR1 and CDR2 from the germline V gene are WNHNN and SYGVQD (reference sequence). The CDR3 consists of 13 residues. CDR3 nucleotides: TGCGCCAGCAGTGAGTCCGGGACAGCTGAAGCTTTCTTT. Its translation: CASSESGTAEAFF.

The V gene is TRBV3-1 (or the pseudogene TRBV3-2), the J gene TRBJ2-5; D is possibly TRBD2 (7 bases). This CDR3 spans 16 amino acids. Germline loops: CDR1 LGHDT, CDR2 YNNKEL (reference sequence). The V and J ends lost 2 bases and 3 bases respectively, with 16 bases between them. In DNA, the CDR3 is TGTGCCAGCAGCCAATCGGGGGGCGCGGGGGAAGAGACCCAGTACTTC. This gives the protein CASSQSGGAGEETQYF.

V is TRBV30 and J is TRBJ2-7, with 7 bases lining up with TRBD2. In germline, CDR1 is GTSNPN, CDR2 SVGIG (reference sequence). V lost 2 bases, J lost 2 bases, and 3 bases stayed unmatched. CDR3 length: 13 amino acids. DNA for the CDR3: TGTGCCTGGAGTCGGGGGAGGGCCTACGAGCAGTACTTC. Translation: CAWSRGRAYEQYF. Supplemented by reference TRBV30 and TRBJ2-7, the full variable domain reads SQTIHQWPATLVQPVGSPLSLECTVEGTSNPNLYWYRQAAGRGLQLLFYSVGIGQISSEVPQNLSASRPQDRQFILSSKKLLLSDSGFYLCAWSRGRAYEQYFGPGTRLTVT.

V is TRBV27 and J is TRBJ2-7, with 9 bases aligning to TRBD2. With V trimmed by 4 bases and J by 6 bases, 10 bases remained unmatched. Germline V CDR1 and CDR2: MNHEY, SMNVEV (reference sequence). The CDR3 is 15 residues long. The CDR3: CASSSLAGVTGEQYF. The DNA of the CDR3 is TGTGCCAGCAGTTCCTTAGCGGGAGTAACGGGCGAGCAGTACTTC.

The V gene is TRBV6-5, the J gene TRBJ2-1, with a possible D match to TRBD2 (6 bases). Trimming stripped 4 bases from V and 6 bases from J, with 13 bases between. CDR3 length: 14 residues. The V gene's germline CDR1 is MNHEY and CDR2 SVGAGI. The CDR3 region is CASSSVGGVNEQFF. The CDR3 bases are TGTGCCAGCAGTTCGGTGGGAGGCGTCAATGAGCAGTTCTTC.

The rearrangement uses TRBV27 and TRBJ1-2, with 7 nucleotides matching TRBD1. This CDR3 has 15 amino acids. Looked up from germline, CDR1 is MNHEY and CDR2 is SMNVEV (reference sequence). J gave up 5 bases and V 4 bases, and 10 bases lay outside the gene matches. The CDR3 loop is CASSSAGQPTYGYTF. CDR3 sequence (DNA): TGTGCCAGCAGTTCCGCGGGACAGCCAACATATGGCTACACCTTC.

This clone was detected only a few times. The chain is built from TRBV27 and TRBJ2-7, with D tentatively TRBD2 (7 bases). This CDR3 is 15 amino acids long. Germline CDR1 and CDR2: MNHEY and SMNVEV (reference sequence). V lost 0 bases and J lost 3, with 12 bases in between. The CDR3 here is CASSLSKGGLYEQYF. The CDR3 DNA reads as TGTGCCAGCAGTTTATCGAAGGGGGGGCTCTACGAGCAGTACTTC.

The chain has TRBV20-1 and TRBJ2-3; 8 positions agree with TRBD2. J lost 0 bases, V lost 3 bases, and 11 bases had no gene match. The CDR3 is 17 amino acids. Germline CDR1 reads DFQATT; CDR2 reads SNEGSKA (reference sequence). CDR3 sequence reads: CSASYPSGHQSTDTQYF. Here the CDR3 DNA reads TGCAGTGCTAGTTATCCTAGCGGGCATCAAAGCACAGATACGCAGTATTTT.